The 7 T cell receptor beta chains in this list originate from one sample, sequenced in a study of vaccination effects on CD4 cells after COVID-19. The culture ran for 10 days before CD4+ T cells were isolated. These TCRs' antigens remain unknown. TCRdb's table, derived via immunoSEQ multiplex PCR, lists solely in-frame clones and lacks some. Of under 50,000 clones in the sample, 75% to 80% were seen once. The source material was CD4+ T cells from PBMCs cultured without peptide, sampled before COVID-19 vaccination. These TCRs come from a human donor who had a prior SARS-CoV-2 infection.

V usage is TRBV2 and J usage is TRBJ2-1; D call uncertain. V was cut by 5 bases and J by 3 bases, with 14 bases left in between. The CDR3 runs to 15 residues. Germline V CDR1 and CDR2: SNHLY, FYNNEI. The CDR3 loop is CASSQDKPRYNEQFF. The CDR3 region has the DNA TGTGCCAGCAGTCAAGACAAACCACGCTACAATGAGCAGTTCTTC. Full variable domain (rest looked up from reference TRBV2 and TRBJ2-1): EPEVTQTPSHQVTQMGQEVILRCVPISNHLYFYWYRQILGQKVEFLVSFYNNEISEKSEIFDDQFSVERPDGSNFTLKIRSTKLEDSAMYFCASSQDKPRYNEQFFGPGTRLTVL.

Note on this clone: An end of the junction differs from the germline gene, which may be a read error. This chain connects TRBV18 to TRBJ2-7, with D possibly TRBD2 on 6 matching bases. The V gene's germline CDR1 is KGHSH and CDR2 LQKENI. The CDR3 totals 20 residues. CDR3 amino acids: CASSPPPGDAISRSSYEQYF. The CDR3 DNA reads TGTGCCAGCTCCCCACCCCCGGGGGACGCAATCTCACGAAGCTCCTACGAGCAGTACTTC.

This chain uses TRBV12-5 with TRBJ2-7; tentative D call: TRBD1 (6 bases). This CDR3 spans 13 amino acids. V was cut by 3 bases and J by 5 bases, with 11 bases left in between. Germline V lookup: CDR1 LGHNT, CDR2 FRNRAP. The CDR3 loop reads CASGFSGVDEQYF. As DNA, the CDR3 is TGTGCTAGTGGTTTTTCAGGGGTGGACGAGCAGTACTTC. Full variable domain (rest looked up from reference TRBV12-5 and TRBJ2-7): DARVTQTPRHKVTEMGQEVTMRCQPILGHNTVFWYRQTMMQGLELLAYFRNRAPLDDSGMPKDRFSAEMPDATLATLKIQPSEPRDSAVYFCASGFSGVDEQYFGPGTRLTVT.

The gene calls are TRBV15 and TRBJ1-1; TRBD1 matches 7 bases. This CDR3 has 14 amino acids. The junction had 5 bases not matched to a gene; V was cut back by 4 bases and J by 3 bases. Germline lookup yields CDR1 LNHNV and CDR2 YYDKDF (reference sequence). The CDR3 DNA sequence: TGTGCCACCAGCAAGGGGGCCCGGGACACTGAAGCTTTCTTT. It encodes CATSKGARDTEAFF.

The gene calls are TRBV7-2 and TRBJ1-5; D gene ambiguous. The CDR3 sequence is 13 residues long. Germline V gives CDR1 SGHTA, CDR2 FQGNSA. V lost 1 base to trimming and J lost 5 bases, with 6 bases between them. CDR3 sequence: CASSLVDHQPQHF. DNA for the CDR3: TGTGCCAGCAGCTTAGTGGACCATCAGCCCCAGCATTTT.

This chain connects TRBV7-2 to TRBJ1-1; no clear D gene. The CDR3 is 16 residues long. The germline V gene encodes CDR1 SGHTA and CDR2 FQGNSA. Trimming left V 1 base short and J 0 bases short, with 12 bases between. The CDR3 DNA reads TGTGCCAGCAGCTTAGACAGACTGTATATGAACACTGAAGCTTTCTTT. Protein product: CASSLDRLYMNTEAFF.

The gene calls are TRBV9 and TRBJ1-2; 8 bases are shared with TRBD1. Germline lookup yields CDR1 SGDLS and CDR2 YYNGEE. This CDR3 spans 15 amino acids. Trimming cost V 5 bases and J 0 bases; bases outside gene matches: 6. CDR3 in amino acids: CASRKEDRANYGYTF. The CDR3 DNA reads as TGTGCCAGCAGGAAAGAGGACAGGGCTAACTATGGCTACACCTTC.